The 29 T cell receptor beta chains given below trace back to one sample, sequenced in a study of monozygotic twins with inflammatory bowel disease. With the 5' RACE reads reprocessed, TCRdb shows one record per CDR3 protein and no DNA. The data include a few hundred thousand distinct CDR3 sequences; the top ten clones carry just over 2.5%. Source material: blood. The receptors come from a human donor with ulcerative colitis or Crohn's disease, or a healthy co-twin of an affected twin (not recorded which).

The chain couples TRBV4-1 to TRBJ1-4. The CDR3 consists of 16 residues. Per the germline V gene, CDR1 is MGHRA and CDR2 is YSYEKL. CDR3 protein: CASSQDRIQNVVRVFF.

CDR3 residues: CARSGQGILYEQYF. The chain carries TRBV5-5 and TRBJ2-7; TCRdb's D call, TRBD1, is unchecked because there is no DNA. The length of the CDR3 is 14 residues. Looked up from germline, CDR1 is SGHKS and CDR2 is YYEKEE (reference sequence).

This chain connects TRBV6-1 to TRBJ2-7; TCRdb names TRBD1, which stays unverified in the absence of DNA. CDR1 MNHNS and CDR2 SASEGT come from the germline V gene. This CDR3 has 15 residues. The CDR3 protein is CASMGAPGNSYEQYF.

CDR3 region: CASSEYNGGGGNYGYTF. The rearrangement uses TRBV25-1 and TRBJ1-2; there is no DNA to check the TCRdb D call of TRBD1. Germline CDR1 reads MGHDK; CDR2 reads SYGVNS. The CDR3 has 17 amino acids.

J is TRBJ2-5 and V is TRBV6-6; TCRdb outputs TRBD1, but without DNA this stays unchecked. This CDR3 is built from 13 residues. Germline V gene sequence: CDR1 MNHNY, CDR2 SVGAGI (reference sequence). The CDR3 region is CASKGGPGETQYF.

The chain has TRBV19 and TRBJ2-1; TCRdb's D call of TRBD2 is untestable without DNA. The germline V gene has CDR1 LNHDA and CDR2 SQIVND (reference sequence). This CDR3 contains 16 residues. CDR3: CASRVSEGRAYNEQFF.

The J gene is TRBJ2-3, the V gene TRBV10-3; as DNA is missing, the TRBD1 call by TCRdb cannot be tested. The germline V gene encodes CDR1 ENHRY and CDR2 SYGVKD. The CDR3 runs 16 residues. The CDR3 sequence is CAISQRQGASPDTQYF.

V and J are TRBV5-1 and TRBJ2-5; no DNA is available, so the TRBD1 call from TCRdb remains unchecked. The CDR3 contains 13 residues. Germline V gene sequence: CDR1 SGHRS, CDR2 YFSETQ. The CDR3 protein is CASSRQAGETQYF.

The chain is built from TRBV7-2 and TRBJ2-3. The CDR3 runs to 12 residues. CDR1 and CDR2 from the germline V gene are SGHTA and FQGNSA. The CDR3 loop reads CASSRPRDTQYF.

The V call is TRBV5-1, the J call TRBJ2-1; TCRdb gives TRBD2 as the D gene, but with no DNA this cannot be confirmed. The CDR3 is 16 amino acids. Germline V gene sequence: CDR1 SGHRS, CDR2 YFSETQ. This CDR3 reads CASSSPPGLADNEQFF.

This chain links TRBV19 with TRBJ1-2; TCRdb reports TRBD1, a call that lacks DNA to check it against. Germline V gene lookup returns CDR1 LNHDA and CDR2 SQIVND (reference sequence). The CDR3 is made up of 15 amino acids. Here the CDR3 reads CASSTWGSDLRGYTF.

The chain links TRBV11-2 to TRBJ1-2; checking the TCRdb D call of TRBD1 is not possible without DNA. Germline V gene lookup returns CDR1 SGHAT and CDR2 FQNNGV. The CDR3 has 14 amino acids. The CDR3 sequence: CASTRRQEYYGYTF.

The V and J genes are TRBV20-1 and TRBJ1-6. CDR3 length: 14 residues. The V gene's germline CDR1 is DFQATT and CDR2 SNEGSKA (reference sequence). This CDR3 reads CSAREGRAYSPLHF.

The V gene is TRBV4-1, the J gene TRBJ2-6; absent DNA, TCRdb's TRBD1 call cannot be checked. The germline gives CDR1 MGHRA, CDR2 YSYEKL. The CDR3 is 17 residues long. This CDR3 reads CASSQGQAYSGANVLTF.

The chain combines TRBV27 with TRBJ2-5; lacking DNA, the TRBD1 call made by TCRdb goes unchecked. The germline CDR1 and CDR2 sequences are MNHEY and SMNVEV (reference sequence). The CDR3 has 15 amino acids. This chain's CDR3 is CASTRGTGGKETQYF.

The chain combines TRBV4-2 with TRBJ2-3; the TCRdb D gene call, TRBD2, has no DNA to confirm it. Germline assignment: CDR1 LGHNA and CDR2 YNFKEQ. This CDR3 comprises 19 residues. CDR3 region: CASSQDHLSGSLLTDTQYF.

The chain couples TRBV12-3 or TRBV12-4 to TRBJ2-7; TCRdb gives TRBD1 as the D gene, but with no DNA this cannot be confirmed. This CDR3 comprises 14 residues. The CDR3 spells CASSLRGQALEQYF.

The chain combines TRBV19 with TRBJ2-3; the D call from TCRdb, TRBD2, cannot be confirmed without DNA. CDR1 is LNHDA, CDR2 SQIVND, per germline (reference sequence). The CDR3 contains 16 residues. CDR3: CASCSGLAGSTDTQYF.

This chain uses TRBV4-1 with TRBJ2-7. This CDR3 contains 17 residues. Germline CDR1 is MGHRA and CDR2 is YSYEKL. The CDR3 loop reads CASSQEYPALGGYEQYF.

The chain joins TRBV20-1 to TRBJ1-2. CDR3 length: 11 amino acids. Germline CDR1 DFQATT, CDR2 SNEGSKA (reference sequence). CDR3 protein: CSAREDPGYTF.

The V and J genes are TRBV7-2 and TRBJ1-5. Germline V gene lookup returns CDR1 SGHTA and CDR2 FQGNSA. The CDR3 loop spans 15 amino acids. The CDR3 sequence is CASSLEGYGNQPQHF.

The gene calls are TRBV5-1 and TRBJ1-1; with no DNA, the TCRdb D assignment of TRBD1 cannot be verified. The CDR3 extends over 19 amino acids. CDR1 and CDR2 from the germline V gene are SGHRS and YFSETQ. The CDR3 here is CASTQPRSGTGLLGTEAFF.

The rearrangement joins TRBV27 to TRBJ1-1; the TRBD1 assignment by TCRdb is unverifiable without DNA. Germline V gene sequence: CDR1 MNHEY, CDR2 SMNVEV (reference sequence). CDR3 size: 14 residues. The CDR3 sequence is CASSWTGKVTEAFF.

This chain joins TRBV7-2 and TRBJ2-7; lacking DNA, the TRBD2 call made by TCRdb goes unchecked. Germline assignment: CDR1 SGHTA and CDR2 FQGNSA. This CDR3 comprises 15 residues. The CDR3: CASSAGTSGVYEQYF. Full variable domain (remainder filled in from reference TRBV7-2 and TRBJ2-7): GAGVSQSPSNKVTEKGKDVELRCDPISGHTALYWYRQSLGQGLEFLIYFQGNSAPDKSGLPSDRFSAERTGGSVSTLTIQRTQQEDSAVYLCASSAGTSGVYEQYFGPGTRLTVT.

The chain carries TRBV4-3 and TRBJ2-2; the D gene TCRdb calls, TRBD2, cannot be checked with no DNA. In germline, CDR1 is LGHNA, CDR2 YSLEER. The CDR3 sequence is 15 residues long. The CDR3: CASSLGVGFTGELFF.

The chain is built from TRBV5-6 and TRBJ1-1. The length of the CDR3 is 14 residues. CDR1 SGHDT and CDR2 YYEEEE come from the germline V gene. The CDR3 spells CASSSQTANTEAFF. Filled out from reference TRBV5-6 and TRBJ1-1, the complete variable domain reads DAGVTQSPTHLIKTRGQQVTLRCSPKSGHDTVSWYQQALGQGPQFIFQYYEEEERQRGNFPDRFSGHQFPNYSSELNVNALLLGDSALYLCASSSQTANTEAFFGQGTRLTVV.

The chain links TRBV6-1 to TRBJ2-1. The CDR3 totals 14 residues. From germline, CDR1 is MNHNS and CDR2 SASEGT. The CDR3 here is CASSEGYYGNEQFF.

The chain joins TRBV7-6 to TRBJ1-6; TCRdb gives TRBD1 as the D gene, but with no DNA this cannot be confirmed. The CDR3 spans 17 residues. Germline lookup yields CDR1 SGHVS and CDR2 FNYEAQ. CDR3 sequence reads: CASSLGTRDRVNSPLHF.

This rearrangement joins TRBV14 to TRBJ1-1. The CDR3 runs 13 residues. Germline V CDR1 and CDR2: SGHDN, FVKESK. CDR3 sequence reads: CASSPDLDTEVFF.